This T cell receptor beta chain was sequenced in a study of blood T cell repertoires in COVID-19. Only in-frame clones appear in the TCRdb table, and some are missing; sequencing was by immunoSEQ multiplex PCR. The repertoire holds tens of thousands of clones, with 91% as singletons. The J segment lost 4 bases and the V segment lost 6 bases, leaving 5 bases of the junction unmatched. Germline V gives CDR1 LGHDT, CDR2 YNNKEL (reference sequence). The CDR3 consists of 14 residues. The gene calls are TRBV3-1 (or the pseudogene TRBV3-2) and TRBJ1-1; 10 bases align to TRBD1. The sequenced sample was peripheral blood. This TCR derives from a woman aged 50 to 60 in a cohort sampled during active COVID-19. The CDR3 region is CASRLRTGGTEAFF. For the CDR3, the DNA is TGTGCCAGCAGGCTTCGGACAGGGGGCACTGAAGCTTTCTTT.